The T cell receptor beta chain described here comes from a study of cytomegalovirus exposure and HLA in healthy donors. Turning to the study itself: In an early release, HLA-typed donors contributed approximately 82 million unique TCR sequences.

The CDR3 totals 13 residues. CDR1 is MNHEY and CDR2 is SVGAGI in the germline V gene. Trimming took off 10 bases at V and 4 bases at J, with 13 bases between the two ends. Vbeta (60) and Jbeta (13) primers were used in the PCR. The data were produced by immunoSEQ multiplex PCR, yet TCRdb's version contains in-frame clones alone and is incomplete. Here the sample spans tens of thousands of clones, almost 80% being singletons. The sequencing input was PBMCs. The TCR originated in a female donor in good health and CMV-seronegative. This sequence joins TRBV6-5 and TRBJ2-2; no definite D call. The CDR3 DNA sequence: TGTGCCACCCGTTGGGCGAGCACCGGGGAGCTGTTTTTT. This encodes CATRWASTGELFF.